This T cell receptor beta chain was captured in a study of control samples from healthy donors and cancer patients. Trimming left V 0 bases short and J 1 base short, with 9 bases between. Germline V gene data show CDR1 as MNHEY and CDR2 as SVGEGT. CDR3 size: 16 residues. Clones were read by immunoSEQ multiplex PCR, and TCRdb kept only the in-frame ones, dropping some. The table has 200,000 to 250,000 clones, around 94% seen once; the top ten hold around 1.5%. This sequence was found in a man aged 45-65 years in good health. Sequencing was done on a sample of blood. The chain couples TRBV6-2 or TRBV6-3 to TRBJ2-2; D not certain. The CDR3 is CASSYSGLRNTGELFF. As DNA, the CDR3 is TGTGCCAGCAGTTACTCAGGGCTTAGGAACACCGGGGAGCTGTTTTTT.